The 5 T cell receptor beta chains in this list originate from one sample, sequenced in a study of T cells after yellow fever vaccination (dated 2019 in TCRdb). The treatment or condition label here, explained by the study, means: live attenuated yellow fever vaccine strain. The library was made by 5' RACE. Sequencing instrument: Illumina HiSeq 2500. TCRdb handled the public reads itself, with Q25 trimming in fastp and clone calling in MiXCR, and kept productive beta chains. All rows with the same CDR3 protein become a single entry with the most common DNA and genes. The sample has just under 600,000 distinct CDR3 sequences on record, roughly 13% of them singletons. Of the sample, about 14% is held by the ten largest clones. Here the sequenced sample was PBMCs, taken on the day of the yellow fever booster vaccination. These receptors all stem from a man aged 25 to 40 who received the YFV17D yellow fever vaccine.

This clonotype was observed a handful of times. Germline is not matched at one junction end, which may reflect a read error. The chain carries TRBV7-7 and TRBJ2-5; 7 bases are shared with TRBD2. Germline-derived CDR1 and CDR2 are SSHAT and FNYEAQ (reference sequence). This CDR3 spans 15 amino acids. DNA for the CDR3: TGTGCTAGCAGCTTGACTAGCTACCCCCAAGAGACCCAGTACTTC. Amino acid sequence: CASSLTSYPQETQYF.

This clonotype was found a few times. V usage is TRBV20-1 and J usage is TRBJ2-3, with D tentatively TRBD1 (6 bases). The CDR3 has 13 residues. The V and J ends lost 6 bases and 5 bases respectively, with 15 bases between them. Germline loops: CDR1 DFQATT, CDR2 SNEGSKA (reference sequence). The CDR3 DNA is TGCAGTGCCCCTGGACAGCGCGGAGATACGCAGTATTTT. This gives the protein CSAPGQRGDTQYF.

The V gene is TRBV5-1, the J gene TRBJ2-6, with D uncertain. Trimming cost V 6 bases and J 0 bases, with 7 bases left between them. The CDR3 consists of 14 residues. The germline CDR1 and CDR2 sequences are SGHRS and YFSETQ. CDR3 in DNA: TGCGCCAGCATGGATATCTCTGGGGCCAACGTCCTGACTTTC. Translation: CASMDISGANVLTF.

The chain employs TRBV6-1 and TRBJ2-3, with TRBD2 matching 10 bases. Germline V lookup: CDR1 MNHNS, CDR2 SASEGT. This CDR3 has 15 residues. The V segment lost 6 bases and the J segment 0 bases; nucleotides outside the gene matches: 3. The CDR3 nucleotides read TGTGCCAGCAGGCAAGCGGGGGGGAGCACAGATACGCAGTATTTT. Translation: CASRQAGGSTDTQYF.

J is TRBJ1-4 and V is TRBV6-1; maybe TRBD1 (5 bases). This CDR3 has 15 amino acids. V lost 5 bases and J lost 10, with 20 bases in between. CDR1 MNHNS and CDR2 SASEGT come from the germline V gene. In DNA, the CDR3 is TGTGCCAGCAGTCCAACCGGGACCGCGGGCGGAAAACTGTTTTTT. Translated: CASSPTGTAGGKLFF.